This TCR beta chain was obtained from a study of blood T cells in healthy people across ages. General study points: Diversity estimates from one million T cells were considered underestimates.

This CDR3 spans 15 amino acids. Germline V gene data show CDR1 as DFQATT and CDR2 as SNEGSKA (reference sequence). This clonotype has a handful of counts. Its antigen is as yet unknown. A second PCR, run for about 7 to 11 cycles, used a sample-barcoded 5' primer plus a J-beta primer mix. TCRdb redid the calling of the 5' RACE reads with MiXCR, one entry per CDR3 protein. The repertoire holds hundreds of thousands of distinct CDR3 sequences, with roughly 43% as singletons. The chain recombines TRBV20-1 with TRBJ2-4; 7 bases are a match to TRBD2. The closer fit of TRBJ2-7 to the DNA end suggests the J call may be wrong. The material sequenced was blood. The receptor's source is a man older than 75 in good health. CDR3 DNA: TGCAGTGCTAGAGATTTCCTCGCGGGAGTTGCCGAGCAGTACTTC. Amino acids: CSARDFLAGVAEQYF.